A selection of T cell receptor beta chains follows, all from one sample in a study of T cells after yellow fever vaccination. TCRdb independently ran MiXCR on the 5' RACE reads; one entry per CDR3 protein. The sample consists of tens of thousands of distinct CDR3 sequences, around 7% of them appearing once. Material: CD8+ T cells sorted from PBMCs, obtained 5 to 6 days after the first yellow fever vaccination. These receptors all stem from a young man who received the YFV17D yellow fever vaccine. The CDR3 runs from the conserved cysteine through the conserved F or W. A D gene is named only where the DNA matches it firmly. Clone size is shown for a subset of rows, as once, few, many or a class of expanded clone.

v_gene: TRBV6-1
d_gene: .
abundance: many
j_gene: TRBJ2-5
CDR3aa: CASSREGGAPRTQYF
CDR3nt: TGTGCCAGCAGCCGCGAAGGGGGGGCCCCTCGGACCCAGTACTTC

v_gene: TRBV9
d_gene: .
abundance: once
j_gene: TRBJ2-5
CDR3aa: CASSVAGDKETQYF
CDR3nt: TGTGCCAGCAGCGTAGCTGGAGATAAAGAGACCCAGTACTTC

v_gene: TRBV3-1
d_gene: .
abundance: many
j_gene: TRBJ2-5
CDR3aa: CASSEWQGIQETQYF
CDR3nt: TGTGCCAGCAGCGAATGGCAGGGTATCCAAGAGACCCAGTACTTC

v_gene: TRBV29-1
d_gene: .
abundance: many
j_gene: TRBJ2-3
CDR3aa: CSVEWQDTDTQYF
CDR3nt: TGCAGCGTTGAATGGCAGGACACAGATACGCAGTATTTT

v_gene: TRBV2
d_gene: .
abundance: .
j_gene: TRBJ1-2
CDR3aa: CASSAPQGVLYGYTF
CDR3nt: TGTGCCAGCAGTGCTCCGCAGGGCGTTCTCTATGGCTACACCTTC

v_gene: TRBV7-9
d_gene: .
abundance: .
j_gene: TRBJ2-3
CDR3aa: CASDTLGGLTDTQYF
CDR3nt: TGTGCCAGCGACACTTTAGGCGGTCTCACAGATACGCAGTATTTT

v_gene: TRBV4-2
d_gene: .
abundance: .
j_gene: TRBJ2-7
CDR3aa: CASSQSWEQYF
CDR3nt: TGTGCCAGCAGCCAGTCATGGGAGCAGTACTTC

v_gene: TRBV10-3
d_gene: TRBD1
abundance: many
j_gene: TRBJ2-1
CDR3aa: CATYREGDRGNNEQFF
CDR3nt: TGTGCCACATACCGCGAAGGGGACAGGGGCAACAATGAGCAGTTCTTC

v_gene: TRBV10-3
d_gene: .
abundance: .
j_gene: TRBJ2-6
CDR3aa: CAISEPPPGANVLTF
CDR3nt: TGTGCCATCAGTGAGCCACCACCTGGGGCCAACGTCCTGACTTTC

v_gene: TRBV7-9
d_gene: TRBD1
abundance: .
j_gene: TRBJ2-5
CDR3aa: CASSLVGQGARETQYF
CDR3nt: TGTGCCAGCAGCTTGGTAGGACAGGGGGCACGGGAGACCCAGTACTTC

v_gene: TRBV7-8
d_gene: .
abundance: .
j_gene: TRBJ2-7
CDR3aa: CASSHRDSYEQYF
CDR3nt: TGTGCCAGCAGCCACAGGGATTCCTACGAGCAGTACTTC

v_gene: TRBV9
d_gene: .
abundance: many
j_gene: TRBJ1-1
CDR3aa: CASSVTPDPNTEAFF
CDR3nt: TGTGCCAGCAGCGTAACCCCGGATCCGAACACTGAAGCTTTCTTT

v_gene: TRBV29-1
d_gene: .
abundance: .
j_gene: TRBJ1-2
CDR3aa: CSVEERRQNYGYTF
CDR3nt: TGCAGCGTTGAAGAGAGGCGGCAGAACTATGGCTACACCTTC

v_gene: TRBV5-5
d_gene: .
abundance: many
j_gene: TRBJ1-2
CDR3aa: CASSLGHYGYTF
CDR3nt: TGTGCCAGCAGCTTGGGGCACTATGGCTACACCTTC

v_gene: TRBV5-6
d_gene: TRBD2
abundance: many
j_gene: TRBJ2-5
CDR3aa: CASDKGLAVQETQYF
CDR3nt: TGTGCCAGCGATAAGGGACTAGCGGTCCAAGAGACCCAGTACTTC

v_gene: TRBV12-3/TRBV12-4
d_gene: .
abundance: .
j_gene: TRBJ1-1
CDR3aa: CASSSTQGLTEAFF
CDR3nt: TGTGCCAGCAGCTCTACGCAGGGGTTGACTGAAGCTTTCTTT

v_gene: TRBV7-9
d_gene: .
abundance: .
j_gene: TRBJ1-3
CDR3aa: CASSLTPQGNTIYF
CDR3nt: TGTGCCAGCAGCTTAACTCCGCAGGGAAACACCATATATTTT

v_gene: TRBV9
d_gene: .
abundance: .
j_gene: TRBJ1-2
CDR3aa: CASSTGYGYTF
CDR3nt: TGTGCCAGCAGCACAGGGTACGGCTACACCTTC

v_gene: TRBV5-1
d_gene: .
abundance: many
j_gene: TRBJ1-6
CDR3aa: CASSLGPGAGSPLHF
CDR3nt: TGCGCCAGCAGCTTGGGCCCAGGAGCGGGTTCACCCCTCCACTTT

v_gene: TRBV9
d_gene: .
abundance: few
j_gene: TRBJ2-5
CDR3aa: CASSVDTGLQETQYF
CDR3nt: TGTGCCAGCAGCGTAGACACAGGCCTCCAAGAGACCCAGTACTTC

v_gene: TRBV29-1
d_gene: .
abundance: .
j_gene: TRBJ1-1
CDR3aa: CSVPSSGVGMNTEAFF
CDR3nt: TGCAGCGTTCCCTCATCCGGGGTAGGAATGAACACTGAAGCTTTCTTT

v_gene: TRBV6-2/TRBV6-3
d_gene: TRBD1
abundance: many
j_gene: TRBJ1-4
CDR3aa: CASSSGTASRTGKKLFF
CDR3nt: TGTGCCAGCAGTTCCGGGACAGCCAGTCGGACCGGGAAAAAACTGTTTTTT

v_gene: TRBV9
d_gene: TRBD2
abundance: .
j_gene: TRBJ2-2
CDR3aa: CASSGPGLAGKNTGELFF
CDR3nt: TGTGCCAGCAGCGGTCCGGGACTAGCGGGGAAAAACACCGGGGAGCTGTTTTTT

v_gene: TRBV23-1
d_gene: TRBD1
abundance: .
j_gene: TRBJ2-7
CDR3aa: CASSQSKQGQTEQYF
CDR3nt: TGCGCCAGCAGTCAATCGAAACAGGGGCAGACGGAGCAGTACTTC

v_gene: TRBV21-1
d_gene: .
abundance: few
j_gene: TRBJ2-5
CDR3aa: CASSDHTGVLETQYF
CDR3nt: TGTGCCAGCAGCGACCATACAGGGGTACTAGAGACCCAGTACTTC

v_gene: TRBV3-1
d_gene: .
abundance: few
j_gene: TRBJ1-1
CDR3aa: CASSQDTARGYMNTEAFF
CDR3nt: TGTGCCAGCAGCCAAGATACGGCGAGGGGATACATGAACACTGAAGCTTTCTTT

v_gene: TRBV12-3/TRBV12-4
d_gene: .
abundance: .
j_gene: TRBJ2-2
CDR3aa: CASSLLGADTGELFF
CDR3nt: TGTGCCAGCAGTTTACTGGGGGCGGACACCGGGGAGCTGTTTTTT

v_gene: TRBV7-9
d_gene: TRBD1
abundance: few
j_gene: TRBJ2-3
CDR3aa: CASSPRDRVGDTQYF
CDR3nt: TGTGCCAGCAGCCCGCGGGACAGGGTTGGAGATACGCAGTATTTT

v_gene: TRBV14
d_gene: TRBD1
abundance: .
j_gene: TRBJ1-1
CDR3aa: CASRALQGVFGTEAFF
CDR3nt: TGTGCCAGCAGAGCCCTTCAGGGGGTTTTCGGCACTGAAGCTTTCTTT

v_gene: TRBV6-1
d_gene: TRBD1
abundance: few
j_gene: TRBJ2-1
CDR3aa: CASSSGQVVHEQFF
CDR3nt: TGTGCCAGCAGCTCCGGACAGGTCGTACATGAGCAGTTCTTC

v_gene: TRBV12-3/TRBV12-4
d_gene: .
abundance: many
j_gene: TRBJ2-3
CDR3aa: CASSPGTQYF
CDR3nt: TGTGCCAGCAGTCCGGGCACGCAGTATTTT

v_gene: TRBV5-1
d_gene: .
abundance: few
j_gene: TRBJ2-3
CDR3aa: CASRSRGTLTDTQYF
CDR3nt: TGCGCCAGCAGAAGTCGGGGGACCCTCACAGATACGCAGTATTTT

v_gene: TRBV29-1
d_gene: TRBD2
abundance: few
j_gene: TRBJ2-5
CDR3aa: CSVDGTSGQETQYF
CDR3nt: TGCAGCGTTGATGGGACTAGCGGTCAAGAGACCCAGTACTTC

v_gene: TRBV2
d_gene: .
abundance: .
j_gene: TRBJ2-7
CDR3aa: CASSGSGVYYEQYF
CDR3nt: TGTGCCAGCAGTGGTTCCGGCGTATACTACGAGCAGTACTTC

v_gene: TRBV6-1
d_gene: .
abundance: .
j_gene: TRBJ1-1
CDR3aa: CASSPGLTGNTEAFF
CDR3nt: TGTGCCAGCAGCCCCGGTTTGACAGGGAACACTGAAGCTTTCTTT

v_gene: TRBV7-9
d_gene: TRBD2
abundance: few
j_gene: TRBJ2-1
CDR3aa: CASSHPPGGGYIYEQFF
CDR3nt: TGTGCCAGCAGCCACCCCCCTGGGGGGGGTTATATTTATGAGCAGTTCTTC

v_gene: TRBV7-2
d_gene: .
abundance: few
j_gene: TRBJ2-1
CDR3aa: CASQDGARLEQFF
CDR3nt: TGTGCCAGTCAAGACGGGGCTAGGCTTGAGCAGTTCTTC

v_gene: TRBV7-8
d_gene: TRBD2
abundance: few
j_gene: TRBJ2-3
CDR3aa: CASSLVWGGDTDTQYF
CDR3nt: TGTGCCAGCAGCTTAGTCTGGGGGGGGGATACAGATACGCAGTATTTT

v_gene: TRBV12-3/TRBV12-4
d_gene: TRBD1
abundance: few
j_gene: TRBJ1-1
CDR3aa: CASRLGPTGGNTEAFF
CDR3nt: TGTGCCAGCAGACTCGGACCAACAGGGGGGAACACTGAAGCTTTCTTT

v_gene: TRBV18
d_gene: .
abundance: few
j_gene: TRBJ1-1
CDR3aa: CASSPEQGLGTEAFF
CDR3nt: TGTGCCAGCTCACCCGAGCAGGGGCTTGGAACTGAAGCTTTCTTT

v_gene: TRBV4-1
d_gene: TRBD2
abundance: .
j_gene: TRBJ2-7
CDR3aa: CASSQDPSGGPAYEQYF
CDR3nt: TGCGCCAGCAGCCAAGACCCCAGCGGGGGGCCCGCCTACGAGCAGTACTTC

v_gene: TRBV7-6
d_gene: .
abundance: .
j_gene: TRBJ2-3
CDR3aa: CASSLVGSDTDTQYF
CDR3nt: TGTGCCAGCAGCTTAGTTGGTTCTGATACAGATACGCAGTATTTT

v_gene: TRBV4-1
d_gene: .
abundance: .
j_gene: TRBJ1-2
CDR3aa: CASSLESDSYRAGGYTF
CDR3nt: TGCGCCAGCAGCCTCGAATCGGACAGTTACCGGGCGGGTGGCTACACCTTC

v_gene: TRBV7-6
d_gene: .
abundance: few
j_gene: TRBJ1-1
CDR3aa: CASSLNQGLYTEAFF
CDR3nt: TGTGCCAGCAGCTTAAATCAGGGCTTATACACTGAAGCTTTCTTT

v_gene: TRBV7-9
d_gene: .
abundance: .
j_gene: TRBJ1-1
CDR3aa: CARTQSDVLYTEAFF
CDR3nt: TGTGCCAGAACCCAATCAGATGTGTTGTACACTGAAGCTTTCTTT

v_gene: TRBV15
d_gene: .
abundance: many
j_gene: TRBJ2-2
CDR3aa: CATSRVRLTGELFF
CDR3nt: TGTGCCACCAGCAGAGTCCGGCTCACCGGGGAGCTGTTTTTT

v_gene: TRBV4-1
d_gene: .
abundance: few
j_gene: TRBJ2-4
CDR3aa: CASSQDPSPGAKNIQYF
CDR3nt: TGCGCCAGCAGCCAAGATCCCAGCCCCGGGGCCAAAAACATTCAGTACTTC

v_gene: TRBV5-1
d_gene: .
abundance: .
j_gene: TRBJ1-4
CDR3aa: CASSPLGDEKLFF
CDR3nt: TGCGCCAGCAGCCCGCTGGGGGATGAAAAACTGTTTTTT

v_gene: TRBV5-4
d_gene: .
abundance: .
j_gene: TRBJ2-1
CDR3aa: CASSLDQAGLYNEQFF
CDR3nt: TGTGCCAGCAGCTTGGACCAGGCAGGATTGTACAATGAGCAGTTCTTC

v_gene: TRBV12-3/TRBV12-4
d_gene: .
abundance: hyperexpanded
j_gene: TRBJ2-7
CDR3aa: CASSFWTPYEQYF
CDR3nt: TGTGCCAGCAGTTTTTGGACACCCTACGAGCAGTACTTC

v_gene: TRBV4-1
d_gene: .
abundance: .
j_gene: TRBJ1-1
CDR3aa: CASTRGTEAFF
CDR3nt: TGCGCCAGCACTCGGGGCACTGAAGCTTTCTTT

v_gene: TRBV29-1
d_gene: .
abundance: many
j_gene: TRBJ2-5
CDR3aa: CSVEPLDSQETQYF
CDR3nt: TGCAGCGTTGAGCCTTTAGACAGCCAAGAGACCCAGTACTTC

v_gene: TRBV4-1
d_gene: .
abundance: .
j_gene: TRBJ2-3
CDR3aa: CASSQTGRRNTDTQYF
CDR3nt: TGCGCCAGCAGCCAAACCGGACGGAGGAACACAGATACGCAGTATTTT

v_gene: TRBV6-2/TRBV6-3
d_gene: TRBD1
abundance: few
j_gene: TRBJ1-1
CDR3aa: CASSYSGTGSAEAFF
CDR3nt: TGTGCCAGCAGTTACTCCGGGACAGGGTCGGCTGAAGCTTTCTTT

v_gene: TRBV29-1
d_gene: TRBD1
abundance: few
j_gene: TRBJ2-2
CDR3aa: CTGQGANTGELFF
CDR3nt: TGCACCGGACAGGGGGCAAACACCGGGGAGCTGTTTTTT

v_gene: TRBV7-9
d_gene: .
abundance: .
j_gene: TRBJ1-1
CDR3aa: CASSPTEMNTEAFF
CDR3nt: TGTGCCAGCAGCCCGACAGAGATGAACACTGAAGCTTTCTTT

v_gene: TRBV4-1
d_gene: .
abundance: .
j_gene: TRBJ2-2
CDR3aa: CASSQTSHRAAAGELFF
CDR3nt: TGCGCCAGCAGCCAAACCAGCCACAGGGCTGCGGCCGGGGAGCTGTTTTTT